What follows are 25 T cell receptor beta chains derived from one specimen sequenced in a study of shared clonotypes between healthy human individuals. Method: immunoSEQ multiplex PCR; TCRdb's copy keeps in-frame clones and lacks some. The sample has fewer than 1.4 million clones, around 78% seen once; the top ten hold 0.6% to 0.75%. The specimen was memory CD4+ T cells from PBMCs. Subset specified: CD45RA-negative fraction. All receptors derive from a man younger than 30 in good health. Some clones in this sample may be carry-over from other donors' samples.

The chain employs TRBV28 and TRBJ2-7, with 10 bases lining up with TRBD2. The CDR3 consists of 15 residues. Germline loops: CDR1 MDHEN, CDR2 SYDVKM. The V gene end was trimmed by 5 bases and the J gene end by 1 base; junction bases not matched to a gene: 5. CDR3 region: CASSEGLALSYEQYF. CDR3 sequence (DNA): TGTGCCAGCAGTGAGGGACTAGCGCTTTCCTACGAGCAGTACTTC.

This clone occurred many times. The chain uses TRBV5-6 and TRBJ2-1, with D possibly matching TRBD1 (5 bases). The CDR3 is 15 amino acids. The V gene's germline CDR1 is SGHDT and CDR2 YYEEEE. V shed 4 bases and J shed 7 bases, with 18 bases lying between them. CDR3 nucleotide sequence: TGTGCCAGCAGCGGATTCTCGAGACCAGGGAATGAGCAGTTCTTC. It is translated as CASSGFSRPGNEQFF.

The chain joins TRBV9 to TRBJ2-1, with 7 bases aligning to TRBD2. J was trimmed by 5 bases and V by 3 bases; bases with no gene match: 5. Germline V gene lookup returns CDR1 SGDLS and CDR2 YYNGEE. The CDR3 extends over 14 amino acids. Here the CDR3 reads CASSARTSDNEQFF. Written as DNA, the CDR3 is TGTGCCAGCAGCGCCCGAACTAGCGACAATGAGCAGTTCTTC.

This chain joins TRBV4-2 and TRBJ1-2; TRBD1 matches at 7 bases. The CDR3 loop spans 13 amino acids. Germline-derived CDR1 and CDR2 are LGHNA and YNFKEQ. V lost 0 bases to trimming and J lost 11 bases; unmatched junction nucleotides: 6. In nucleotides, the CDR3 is TGTGCCAGCAGCCAAGATGTGGACAGGTCTTACACCTTC. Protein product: CASSQDVDRSYTF.

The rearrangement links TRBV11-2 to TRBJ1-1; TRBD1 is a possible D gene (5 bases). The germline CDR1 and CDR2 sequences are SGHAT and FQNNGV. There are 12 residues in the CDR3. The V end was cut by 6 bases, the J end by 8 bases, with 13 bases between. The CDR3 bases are TGTGCCAGCAGGGGGGAGGAGGAAGAAGCTTTCTTT. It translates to CASRGEEEEAFF.

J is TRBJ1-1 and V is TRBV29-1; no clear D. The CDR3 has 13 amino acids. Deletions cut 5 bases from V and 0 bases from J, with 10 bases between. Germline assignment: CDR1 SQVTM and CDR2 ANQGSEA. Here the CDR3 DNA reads TGCAGCGTTTCGAGAGAGTTGAACACTGAAGCTTTCTTT. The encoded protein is CSVSRELNTEAFF.

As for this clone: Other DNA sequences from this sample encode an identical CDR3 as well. CDR3 sequence (DNA): TGTGCCAGCAGCCCAGGACAGGACTATGGCTACACCTTC. Protein: CASSPGQDYGYTF. The chain joins TRBV7-2 to TRBJ1-2; 7 nucleotides match TRBD1. Germline CDR1 and CDR2: SGHTA and FQGNSA. There are 13 residues in the CDR3. V was pared by 5 bases and J by 3 bases, with 3 bases of the junction left unmatched.

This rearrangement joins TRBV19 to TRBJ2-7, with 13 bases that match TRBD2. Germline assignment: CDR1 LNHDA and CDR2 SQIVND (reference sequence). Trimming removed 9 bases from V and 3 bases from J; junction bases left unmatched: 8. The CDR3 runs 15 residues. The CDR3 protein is CASKPTSGRSYEQYF. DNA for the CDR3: TGTGCCAGCAAACCGACTAGCGGGAGGAGCTACGAGCAGTACTTC.

CDR3 DNA: TGCGCCAGCAGCTCAACGCCGCCTAGGTTAGGAGCCGTTTCCGAGCAGTACTTC. Its protein product is CASSSTPPRLGAVSEQYF. This sequence joins TRBV5-1 and TRBJ2-7; D is uncertain. Germline V gene data show CDR1 as SGHRS and CDR2 as YFSETQ. Deletions cut 3 bases from V and 6 bases from J, with 28 bases between. The CDR3 runs 18 residues.

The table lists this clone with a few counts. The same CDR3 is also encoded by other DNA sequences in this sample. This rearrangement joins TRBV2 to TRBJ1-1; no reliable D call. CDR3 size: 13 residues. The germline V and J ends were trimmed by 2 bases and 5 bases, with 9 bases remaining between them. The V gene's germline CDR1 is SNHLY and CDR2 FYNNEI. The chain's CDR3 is CASSEFGRTEAFF. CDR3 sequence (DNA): TGTGCCAGCAGTGAATTTGGGCGGACTGAAGCTTTCTTT.

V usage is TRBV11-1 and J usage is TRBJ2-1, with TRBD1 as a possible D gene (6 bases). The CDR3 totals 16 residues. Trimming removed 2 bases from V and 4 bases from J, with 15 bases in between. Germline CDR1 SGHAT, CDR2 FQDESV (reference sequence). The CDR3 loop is CASSLSRTEAYNEQFF. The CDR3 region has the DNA TGTGCCAGCAGCTTATCGAGGACAGAGGCGTACAATGAGCAGTTCTTC.

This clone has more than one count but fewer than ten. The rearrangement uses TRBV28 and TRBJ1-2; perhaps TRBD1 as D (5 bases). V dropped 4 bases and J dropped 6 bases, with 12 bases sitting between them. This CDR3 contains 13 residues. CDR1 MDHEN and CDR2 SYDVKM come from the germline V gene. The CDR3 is CASSSSSGNGYTF. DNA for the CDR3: TGTGCCAGCAGTTCCTCCTCAGGGAATGGCTACACCTTC.

The CDR3 is CASNSRTGASYEQYF. CDR3 DNA: TGTGCCAGCAACTCAAGGACAGGGGCCTCCTACGAGCAGTACTTC. The chain is built from TRBV6-1 and TRBJ2-7; 9 bases line up with TRBD1. Germline V CDR1 and CDR2: MNHNS, SASEGT. The CDR3 extends over 15 amino acids. Trimming took 7 bases from V and 0 from J; bases not matched to a gene: 7.

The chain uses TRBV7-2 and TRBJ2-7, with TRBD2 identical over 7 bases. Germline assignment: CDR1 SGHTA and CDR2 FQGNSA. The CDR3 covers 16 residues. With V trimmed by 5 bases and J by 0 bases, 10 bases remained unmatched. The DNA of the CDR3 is TGTGCCAGCAGCCCACAAGCGGGGAGAAGCTCCTACGAGCAGTACTTC. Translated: CASSPQAGRSSYEQYF. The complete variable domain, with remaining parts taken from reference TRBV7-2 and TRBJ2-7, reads GAGVSQSPSNKVTEKGKDVELRCDPISGHTALYWYRQSLGQGLEFLIYFQGNSAPDKSGLPSDRFSAERTGGSVSTLTIQRTQQEDSAVYLCASSPQAGRSSYEQYFGPGTRLTVT.

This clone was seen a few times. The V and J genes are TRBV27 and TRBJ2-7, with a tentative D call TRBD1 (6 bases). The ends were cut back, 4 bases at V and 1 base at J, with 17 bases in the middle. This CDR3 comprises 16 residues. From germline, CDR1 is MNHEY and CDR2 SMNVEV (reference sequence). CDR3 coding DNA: TGTGCCAGCAGTTCCCTTAGAAGAAGGGGGTCCTACGAGCAGTACTTC. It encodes CASSSLRRRGSYEQYF.

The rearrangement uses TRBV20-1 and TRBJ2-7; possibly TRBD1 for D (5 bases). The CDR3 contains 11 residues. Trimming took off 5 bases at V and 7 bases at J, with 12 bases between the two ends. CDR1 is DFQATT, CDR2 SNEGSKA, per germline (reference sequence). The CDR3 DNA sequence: TGCAGTGCTCCAGGGTTTGGGGAGCAGTACTTC. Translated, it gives CSAPGFGEQYF.

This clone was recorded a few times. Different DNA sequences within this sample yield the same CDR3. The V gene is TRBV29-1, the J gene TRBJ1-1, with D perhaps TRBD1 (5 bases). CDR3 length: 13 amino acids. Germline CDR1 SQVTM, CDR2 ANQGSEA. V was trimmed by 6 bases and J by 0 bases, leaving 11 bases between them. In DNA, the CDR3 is TGCAGCGTGCAGGGACGGATGAACACTGAAGCTTTCTTT. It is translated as CSVQGRMNTEAFF.

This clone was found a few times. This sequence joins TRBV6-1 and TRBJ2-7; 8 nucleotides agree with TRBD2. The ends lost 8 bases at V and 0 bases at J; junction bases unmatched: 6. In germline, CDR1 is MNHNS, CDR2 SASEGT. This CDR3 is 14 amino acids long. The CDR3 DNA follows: TGTGCCAGCCGGCGGCGGGGGGACTCCTACGAGCAGTACTTC. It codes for CASRRRGDSYEQYF.

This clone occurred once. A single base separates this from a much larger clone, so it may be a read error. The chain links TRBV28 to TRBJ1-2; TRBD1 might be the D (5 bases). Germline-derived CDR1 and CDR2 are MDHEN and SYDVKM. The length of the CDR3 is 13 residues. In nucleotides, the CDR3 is TGTACCAGCAGTCTCTACCCAGGGTATGGCTACACCTTC. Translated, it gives CTSSLYPGYGYTF.

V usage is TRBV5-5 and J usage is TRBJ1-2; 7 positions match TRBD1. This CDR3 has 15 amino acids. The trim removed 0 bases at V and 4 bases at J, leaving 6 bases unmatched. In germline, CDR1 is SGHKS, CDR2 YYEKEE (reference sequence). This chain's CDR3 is CASSLAMQGGYGYTF. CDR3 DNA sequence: TGTGCCAGCAGCTTGGCAATGCAGGGGGGCTATGGCTACACCTTC.

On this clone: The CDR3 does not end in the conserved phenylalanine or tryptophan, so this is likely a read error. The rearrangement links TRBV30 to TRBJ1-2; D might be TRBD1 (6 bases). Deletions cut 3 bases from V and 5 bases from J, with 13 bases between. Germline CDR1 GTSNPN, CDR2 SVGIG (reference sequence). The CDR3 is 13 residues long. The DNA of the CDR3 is TGTGCCTGGAGACAGGGCCCTGAGTATGGCTACACCCTC. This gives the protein CAWRQGPEYGYTL.

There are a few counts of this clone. CDR3 sequence: CASSLRGNSYEQYF. The CDR3 DNA sequence: TGTGCCAGCAGCCTGAGAGGGAACTCCTACGAGCAGTACTTC. The chain employs TRBV4-2 and TRBJ2-5, with D tentatively TRBD2 (5 bases). The tail of the sequence fits TRBJ2-7 better, so the J call may be wrong. CDR1 and CDR2 from the germline V gene are LGHNA and YNFKEQ. This CDR3 is built from 14 residues.

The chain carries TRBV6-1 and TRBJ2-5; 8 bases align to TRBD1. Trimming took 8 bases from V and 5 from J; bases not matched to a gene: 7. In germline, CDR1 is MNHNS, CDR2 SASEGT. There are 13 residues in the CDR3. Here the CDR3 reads CASDRGPRETQYF. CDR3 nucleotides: TGTGCCAGCGACAGGGGCCCGCGTGAGACCCAGTACTTC.

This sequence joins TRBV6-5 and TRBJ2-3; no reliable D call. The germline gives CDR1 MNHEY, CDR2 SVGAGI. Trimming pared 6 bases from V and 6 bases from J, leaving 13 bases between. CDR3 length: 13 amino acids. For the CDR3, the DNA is TGTGCCAGCAGACGTGGAGAGTGGGATACGCAGTATTTT. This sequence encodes CASRRGEWDTQYF.

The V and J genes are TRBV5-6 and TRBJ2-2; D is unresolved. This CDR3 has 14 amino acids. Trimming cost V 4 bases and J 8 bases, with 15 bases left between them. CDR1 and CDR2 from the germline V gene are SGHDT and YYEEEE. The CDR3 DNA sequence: TGTGCCAGCAGCCGCGGACGGAGAACAGGGGAGCTGTTTTTT. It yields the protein CASSRGRRTGELFF.